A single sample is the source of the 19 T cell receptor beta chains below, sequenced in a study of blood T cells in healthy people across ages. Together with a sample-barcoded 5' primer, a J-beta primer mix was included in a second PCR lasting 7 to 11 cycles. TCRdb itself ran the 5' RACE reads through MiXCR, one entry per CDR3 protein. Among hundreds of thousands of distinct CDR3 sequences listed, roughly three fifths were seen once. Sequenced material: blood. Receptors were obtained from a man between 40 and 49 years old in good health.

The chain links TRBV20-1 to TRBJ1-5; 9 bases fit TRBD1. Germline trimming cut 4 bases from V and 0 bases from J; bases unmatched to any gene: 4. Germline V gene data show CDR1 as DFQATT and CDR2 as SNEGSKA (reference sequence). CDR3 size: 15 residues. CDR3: CSANDRGISNQPQHF. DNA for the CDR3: TGCAGTGCTAACGACAGGGGGATTAGCAATCAGCCCCAGCATTTT.

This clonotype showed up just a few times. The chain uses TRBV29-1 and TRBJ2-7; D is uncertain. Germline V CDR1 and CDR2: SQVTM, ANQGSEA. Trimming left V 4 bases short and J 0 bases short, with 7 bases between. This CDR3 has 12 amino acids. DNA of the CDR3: TGCAGCGTTGGTGTCTTCTCCTACGAGCAGTACTTC. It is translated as CSVGVFSYEQYF.

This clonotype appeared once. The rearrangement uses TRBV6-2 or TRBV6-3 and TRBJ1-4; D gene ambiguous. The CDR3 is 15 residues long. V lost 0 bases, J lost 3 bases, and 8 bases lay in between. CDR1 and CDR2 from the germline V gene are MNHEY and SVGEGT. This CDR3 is CASSYSWAANEKLFF. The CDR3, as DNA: TGTGCCAGCAGTTACTCTTGGGCGGCTAATGAAAAACTGTTTTTT.

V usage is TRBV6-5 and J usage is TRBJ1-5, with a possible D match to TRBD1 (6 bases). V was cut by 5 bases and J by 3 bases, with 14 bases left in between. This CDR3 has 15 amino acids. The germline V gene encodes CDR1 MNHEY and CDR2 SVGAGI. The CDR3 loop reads CASSEQGGDNQPQHF. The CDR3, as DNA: TGTGCCAGCAGTGAACAGGGTGGGGACAATCAGCCCCAGCATTTT.

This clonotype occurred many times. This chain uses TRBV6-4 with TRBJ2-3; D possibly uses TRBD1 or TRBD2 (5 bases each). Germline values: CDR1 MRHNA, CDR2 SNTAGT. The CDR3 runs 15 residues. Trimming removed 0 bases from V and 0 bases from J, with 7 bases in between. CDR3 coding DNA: TGTGCCAGCAGTGACTCGGGGGAAAGCACAGATACGCAGTATTTT. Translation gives CASSDSGESTDTQYF.

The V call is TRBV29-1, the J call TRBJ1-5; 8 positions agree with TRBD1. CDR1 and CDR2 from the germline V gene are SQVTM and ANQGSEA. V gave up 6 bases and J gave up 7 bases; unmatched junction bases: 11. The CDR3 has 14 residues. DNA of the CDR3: TGCAGCGTAAAACAGGGGGGAGTGGGCCAGCCCCAGCATTTT. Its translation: CSVKQGGVGQPQHF.

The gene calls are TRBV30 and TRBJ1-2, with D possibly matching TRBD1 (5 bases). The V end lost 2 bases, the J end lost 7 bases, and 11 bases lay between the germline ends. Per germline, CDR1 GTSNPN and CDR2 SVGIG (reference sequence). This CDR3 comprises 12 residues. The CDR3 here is CAWSLERGGYTF. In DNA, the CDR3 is TGTGCCTGGAGTTTAGAGAGGGGTGGCTACACCTTC.

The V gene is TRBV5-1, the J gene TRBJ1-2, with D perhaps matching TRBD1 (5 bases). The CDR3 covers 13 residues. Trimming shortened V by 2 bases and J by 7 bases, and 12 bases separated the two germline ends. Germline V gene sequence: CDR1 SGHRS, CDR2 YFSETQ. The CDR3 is CASSLAGRSGYTF. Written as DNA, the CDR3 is TGCGCCAGCAGCTTAGCGGGGCGAAGTGGCTACACCTTC. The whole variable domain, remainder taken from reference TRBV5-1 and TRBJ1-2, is KAGVTQTPRYLIKTRGQQVTLSCSPISGHRSVSWYQQTPGQGLQFLFEYFSETQRNKGNFPGRFSGRQFSNSRSEMNVSTLELGDSALYLCASSLAGRSGYTFGSGTRLTVV.

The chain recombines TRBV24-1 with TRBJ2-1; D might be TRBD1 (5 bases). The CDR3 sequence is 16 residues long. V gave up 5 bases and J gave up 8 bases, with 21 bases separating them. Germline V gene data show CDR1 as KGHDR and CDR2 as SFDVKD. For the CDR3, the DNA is TGTGCCACCAGTGGTTTAATCGGGCCCCAAGGGGATGAGCAGTTCTTC. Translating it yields CATSGLIGPQGDEQFF.

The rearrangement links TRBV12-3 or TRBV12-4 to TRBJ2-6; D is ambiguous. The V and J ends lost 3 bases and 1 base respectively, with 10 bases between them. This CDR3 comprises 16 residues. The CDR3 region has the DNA TGTGCCAGCAGTTTTCAAGCACCTTCTGGGGCCAACGTCCTGACTTTC. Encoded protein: CASSFQAPSGANVLTF.

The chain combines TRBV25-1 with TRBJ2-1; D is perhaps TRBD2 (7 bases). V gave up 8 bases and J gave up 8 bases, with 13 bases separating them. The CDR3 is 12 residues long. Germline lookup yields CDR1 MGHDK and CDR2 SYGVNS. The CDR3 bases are TGTGCCAGCGCTAGGGGGAGGGATGAGCAGTTCTTC. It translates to CASARGRDEQFF.

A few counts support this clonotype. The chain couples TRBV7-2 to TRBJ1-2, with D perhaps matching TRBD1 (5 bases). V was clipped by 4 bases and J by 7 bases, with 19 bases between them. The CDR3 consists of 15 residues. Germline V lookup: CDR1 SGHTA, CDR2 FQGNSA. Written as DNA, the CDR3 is TGTGCCAGCAGCTCCCGTTCGGACATCGTAGGTGGCTACACCTTC. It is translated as CASSSRSDIVGGYTF.

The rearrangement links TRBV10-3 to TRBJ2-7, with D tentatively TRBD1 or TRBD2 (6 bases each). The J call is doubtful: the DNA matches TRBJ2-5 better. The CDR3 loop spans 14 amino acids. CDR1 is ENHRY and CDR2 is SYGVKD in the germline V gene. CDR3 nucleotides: TGTGCCATCAGTGAGTCGGAGGGGGATAGGACCCAGTACTTC. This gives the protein CAISESEGDRTQYF.

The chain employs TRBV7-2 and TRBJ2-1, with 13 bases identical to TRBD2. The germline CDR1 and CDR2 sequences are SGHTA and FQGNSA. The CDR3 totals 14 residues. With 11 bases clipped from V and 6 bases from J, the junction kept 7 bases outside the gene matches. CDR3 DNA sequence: TGTGCCGGGGGGACTAGCGGGAAGAGCAATGAGCAGTTCTTC. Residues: CAGGTSGKSNEQFF.

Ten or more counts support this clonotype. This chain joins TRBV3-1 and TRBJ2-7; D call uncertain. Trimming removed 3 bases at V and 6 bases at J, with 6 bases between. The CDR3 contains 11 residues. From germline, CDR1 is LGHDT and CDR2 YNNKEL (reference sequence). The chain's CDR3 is CASSQRREQYF. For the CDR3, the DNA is TGTGCCAGCAGCCAGAGACGCGAGCAGTACTTC.

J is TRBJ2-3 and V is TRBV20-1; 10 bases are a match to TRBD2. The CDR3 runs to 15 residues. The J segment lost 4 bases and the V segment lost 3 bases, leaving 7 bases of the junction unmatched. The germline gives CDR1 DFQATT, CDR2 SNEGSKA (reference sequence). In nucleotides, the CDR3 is TGCAGTGCTAGTCGGCTAGCGGGAGTCTCAGATACGCAGTATTTT. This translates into CSASRLAGVSDTQYF.

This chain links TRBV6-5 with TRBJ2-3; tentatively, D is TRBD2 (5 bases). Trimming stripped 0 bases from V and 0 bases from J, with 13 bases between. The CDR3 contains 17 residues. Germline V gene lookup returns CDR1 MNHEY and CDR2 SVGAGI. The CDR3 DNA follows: TGTGCCAGCAGTTACTCAGGACTGGCTGCTAGCACAGATACGCAGTATTTT. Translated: CASSYSGLAASTDTQYF.

The DNA for the CDR3 is TGTGCCAGCACGCTAAGGGGGCTTAATGAAAAACTGTTTTTT. Its protein is CASTLRGLNEKLFF. V is TRBV6-1 and J is TRBJ1-4, with 7 positions matching TRBD1. V was clipped by 7 bases and J by 4 bases; unmatched bases: 6. Germline V gives CDR1 MNHNS, CDR2 SASEGT. This CDR3 is built from 14 residues.

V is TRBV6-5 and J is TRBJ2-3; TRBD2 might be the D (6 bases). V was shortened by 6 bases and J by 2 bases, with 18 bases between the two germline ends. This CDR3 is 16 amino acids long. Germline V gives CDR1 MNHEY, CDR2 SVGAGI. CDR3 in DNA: TGTGCCAGCAGCTCTGTAGGGCTAGCGCACACAGATACGCAGTATTTT. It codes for CASSSVGLAHTDTQYF.